Listed here are 15 T cell receptor beta chains from one sample, sequenced in a study of CD8+ T cells in alopecia areata. The treatment denotes: oral pan-JAK inhibitor, 5-10 mg twice daily. In each case, RNA was isolated and then reverse transcribed into cDNA as the sequencing template. Sequencing was performed with immunoSEQ multiplex PCR; in TCRdb, only in-frame clones are kept and a portion is missing. The repertoire holds fewer than 250,000 clones, with 64% as singletons. Sequencing was performed on CD4+ T cells sorted from blood, taken at week 4, from a patient treated with tofacitinib. These receptors came from a human donor with alopecia areata.

The V and J genes are TRBV4-1 and TRBJ2-7, with 7 bases fitting TRBD1. Germline trimming cut 1 base from V and 9 bases from J; bases unmatched to any gene: 18. CDR3 size: 17 residues. Germline CDR1 reads MGHRA; CDR2 reads YSYEKL. CDR3 in amino acids: CASSQGFWDSLSHAQYF. The CDR3 DNA is TGCGCCAGCAGCCAAGGTTTTTGGGACAGCTTATCCCATGCGCAGTACTTC.

This chain connects TRBV5-1 to TRBJ2-5; 7 nucleotides align to TRBD2. V shed 5 bases and J 4 bases; nucleotides not matched to a gene: 8. CDR1 and CDR2 (germline): SGHRS, YFSETQ. CDR3 length: 14 amino acids. The chain's CDR3 is CASRTAGRAETQYF. The CDR3 DNA reads as TGCGCCAGCAGGACAGCGGGGAGAGCAGAGACCCAGTACTTC.

This clone occurred a few times. CDR3 nucleotides: TGTGCCAGCAGCCAAGAGGGCCTCGATACGCAGTATTTT. Translation gives CASSQEGLDTQYF. This chain uses TRBV4-2 with TRBJ2-3; D gene ambiguous. The CDR3 consists of 13 residues. Germline CDR1 is LGHNA and CDR2 is YNFKEQ. The V gene lost 0 bases and the J gene lost 6 bases, with 7 bases spanning the gap.

This clone occurred a few times. The genes are TRBV2 and TRBJ1-2; D is unclear. Per germline, CDR1 SNHLY and CDR2 FYNNEI. The V end was cut by 3 bases, the J end by 4 bases, with 6 bases between. This CDR3 comprises 12 residues. CDR3 DNA sequence: TGTGCCAGCAGTGACAGAACCTATGGCTACACCTTC. It is translated as CASSDRTYGYTF.

The chain carries TRBV28 and TRBJ1-2; D gene uncertain. Germline V gene lookup returns CDR1 MDHEN and CDR2 SYDVKM. The CDR3 loop spans 15 amino acids. Trimming cost V 8 bases and J 2 bases, with 18 bases left between them. This CDR3 is CASSPPDGGNYGYTF. CDR3 nucleotides: TGTGCCAGCTCCCCTCCGGACGGAGGGAACTATGGCTACACCTTC.

The chain has TRBV18 and TRBJ2-5, with unresolved D. Germline loops: CDR1 KGHSH, CDR2 LQKENI. The CDR3 loop spans 12 amino acids. V was shortened by 3 bases and J by 5 bases, with 7 bases between the two germline ends. The CDR3 DNA sequence: TGTGCCAGCTCACCGACCGGGGAGACCCAGTACTTC. This sequence encodes CASSPTGETQYF. The whole variable domain, filled in from reference TRBV18 and TRBJ2-5, reads NAGVMQNPRHLVRRRGQEARLRCSPMKGHSHVYWYRQLPEEGLKFMVYLQKENIIDESGMPKERFSAEFPKEGPSILRIQQVVRGDSAAYFCASSPTGETQYFGPGTRLLVL.

The chain is built from TRBV11-2 and TRBJ2-5, with D perhaps matching TRBD1 (5 bases). CDR1 is SGHAT and CDR2 is FQNNGV in the germline V gene. With 7 bases removed from V and 1 base from J, the gap between germline ends came to 13 bases. The CDR3 consists of 14 residues. The CDR3 DNA sequence: TGTGCCAGCACCTTCAGGGCCGTCCAAGAGACCCAGTACTTC. It encodes CASTFRAVQETQYF. The full variable domain, its missing parts supplied by reference TRBV11-2 and TRBJ2-5, is EAGVAQSPRYKIIEKRQSVAFWCNPISGHATLYWYQQILGQGPKLLIQFQNNGVVDDSQLPKDRFSAERLKGVDSTLKIQPAKLEDSAVYLCASTFRAVQETQYFGPGTRLLVL.

The chain combines TRBV4-3 with TRBJ2-1; D is undetermined. Germline V gives CDR1 LGHNA, CDR2 YSLEER. The V end was cut by 0 bases, the J end by 3 bases, with 9 bases between. This CDR3 has 15 amino acids. The CDR3 sequence is CASSQDGRHYNEQFF. In nucleotides, the CDR3 is TGCGCCAGCAGCCAAGACGGGCGGCACTACAATGAGCAGTTCTTC.

This sequence joins TRBV18 and TRBJ2-7; tentatively, D is TRBD2 (5 bases). Trimming shortened V by 0 bases and J by 7 bases, and 16 bases separated the two germline ends. There are 15 residues in the CDR3. Per germline, CDR1 KGHSH and CDR2 LQKENI. The CDR3 sequence is CASSPPVSSRGEQYF. The CDR3 DNA reads TGTGCCAGCTCACCACCGGTCAGTAGCAGAGGGGAGCAGTACTTC.

The chain employs TRBV25-1 and TRBJ2-3, with no clear D. The V and J ends lost 4 bases and 0 bases respectively, with 20 bases between them. The CDR3 has 18 residues. Per germline, CDR1 MGHDK and CDR2 SYGVNS. The CDR3 sequence is CASSGGPTPLSSTDTQYF. DNA of the CDR3: TGTGCCAGCAGTGGGGGTCCCACCCCCCTGTCGAGCACAGATACGCAGTATTTT.

In this sample, this clone turned up a few times. This chain uses TRBV6-5 with TRBJ2-4, with 9 bases that match TRBD1. Trimming cost V 6 bases and J 5 bases; bases outside gene matches: 5. The V gene's germline CDR1 is MNHEY and CDR2 SVGAGI. The CDR3 loop spans 14 amino acids. The CDR3 DNA reads as TGTGCCAGCAGCGACAGGGGGACGGAAAACATTCAGTACTTC. Translated, it gives CASSDRGTENIQYF.

The rearrangement links TRBV19 to TRBJ1-1; maybe TRBD1 (5 bases). The CDR3 extends over 14 amino acids. Germline lookup yields CDR1 LNHDA and CDR2 SQIVND (reference sequence). V was pared by 4 bases and J by 4 bases, with 13 bases between. The CDR3 spells CASSTLGGSTEAFF. CDR3 DNA sequence: TGTGCCAGTAGTACCCTTGGGGGGAGCACTGAAGCTTTCTTT.

This clone has only a few counts. The J gene is TRBJ1-2, the V gene TRBV4-3; D unclear. CDR3 length: 12 residues. Trimming pared 2 bases from V and 1 base from J, leaving 2 bases between. Germline V gene lookup returns CDR1 LGHNA and CDR2 YSLEER. The CDR3 sequence is CASSQNNYGYTF. In DNA, the CDR3 is TGCGCCAGCAGCCAAAATAACTATGGCTACACCTTC.

The chain links TRBV5-1 to TRBJ2-6, with a weak D call TRBD2 (5 bases). Germline V lookup: CDR1 SGHRS, CDR2 YFSETQ. V lost 4 bases and J lost 2, with 7 bases in between. The CDR3 runs to 14 residues. The CDR3 is CASSDSAGANVLTF. CDR3 nucleotide sequence: TGCGCCAGCAGCGATAGCGCTGGGGCCAACGTCCTGACTTTC.

The V call is TRBV6-4, the J call TRBJ1-6; 8 bases map to TRBD1. There are 14 residues in the CDR3. Per germline, CDR1 MRHNA and CDR2 SNTAGT. J gave up 6 bases and V 6 bases, and 4 bases lay outside the gene matches. The CDR3 DNA follows: TGTGCCAGCAGCACGACAGGGGCTAATTCACCCCTCCACTTT. Its protein is CASSTTGANSPLHF.